This entry describes one TCR beta chain. The V gene's germline CDR1 is LGHNA and CDR2 YNFKEQ. Trimming took off 4 bases at V and 7 bases at J, with 13 bases between the two ends. The CDR3 length is 13 residues. TCRdb reprocessed the 5' RACE reads via MiXCR and lists one record per CDR3 protein. The sample contains about 47,000 distinct CDR3 sequences, 25% to 30% of which appear only once. The chain uses TRBV4-2 and TRBJ1-1; TRBD1 is a possible D gene (5 bases). The TCR originated in a female donor with breast cancer. Sequencing was done on a sample of naive CD4+ T cells sorted from blood. As for subset: naive CD4+ T cells, CD4+CD45RA+CD25-. CDR3 sequence (DNA): TGTGCCAGCAGCCTGCAGGGAAGGAATGAAGCTTTCTTT. It codes for CASSLQGRNEAFF.